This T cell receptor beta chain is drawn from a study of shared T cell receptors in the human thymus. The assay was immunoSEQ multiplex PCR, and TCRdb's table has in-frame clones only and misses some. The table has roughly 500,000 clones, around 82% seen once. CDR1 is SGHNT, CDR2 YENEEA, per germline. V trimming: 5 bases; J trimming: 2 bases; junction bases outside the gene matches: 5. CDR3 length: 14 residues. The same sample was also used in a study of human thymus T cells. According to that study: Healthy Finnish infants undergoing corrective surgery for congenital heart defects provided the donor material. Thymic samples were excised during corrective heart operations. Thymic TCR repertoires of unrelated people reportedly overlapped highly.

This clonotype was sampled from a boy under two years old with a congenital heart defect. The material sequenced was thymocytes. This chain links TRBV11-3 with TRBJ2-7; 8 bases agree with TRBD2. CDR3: CASSPRGGAYEQYF. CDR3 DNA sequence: TGTGCCAGCAGCCCCCGGGGGGGGGCCTACGAGCAGTACTTC. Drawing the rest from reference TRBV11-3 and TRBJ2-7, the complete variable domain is EAGVVQSPRYKIIEKKQPVAFWCNPISGHNTLYWYLQNLGQGPELLIRYENEEAVDDSQLPKDRFSAERLKGVDSTLKIQPAELGDSAVYLCASSPRGGAYEQYFGPGTRLTVT.